Listed below are T cell receptor beta chains from one sample, sequenced in a study of CD8 T cells in Susac syndrome. TCRdb itself ran the immunoSEQ multiplex PCR reads through MiXCR, one entry per CDR3 protein. The sample yields around 200,000 distinct CDR3 sequences, around 95% seen once. Sequencing was done on a sample of CD4+ T cells from PBMCs. All receptors derive from a human donor with multiple sclerosis. The CDR3 runs from the conserved cysteine through the conserved F or W. The D gene is left open where the match is weak. The size field is filled for only some rows; it gives once, few, many or a size class.

abundance,v_gene,d_gene,j_gene,CDR3nt,CDR3aa
NA,TRBV11-2,NA,TRBJ1-5,TGTGCCAGCAGCTTAGGAGGACTTGGGGATCAGCCCCAGCATTTT,CASSLGGLGDQPQHF
NA,TRBV28,NA,TRBJ2-7,TGTGCCAGCGGGGACGTCTACGAGCAGTACTTC,CASGDVYEQYF
NA,TRBV19,TRBD1,TRBJ1-2,TGTGCCAGTAGTAGACGACAGGGAAACTATGGCTACACCTTC,CASSRRQGNYGYTF
NA,TRBV29-1,NA,TRBJ2-7,TGCAGCGCGACACAGGATTTATACGAGCAGTACTTC,CSATQDLYEQYF
NA,TRBV29-1,TRBD1,TRBJ2-5,TGCAGCGTAGTACGGACAGGCCCCCGGGCCGAGACCCAGTACTTC,CSVVRTGPRAETQYF
NA,TRBV29-1,NA,TRBJ2-5,TGCAGCGCCTCCAATGCCCAAGAGACCCAGTACTTC,CSASNAQETQYF
NA,TRBV4-2,TRBD2,TRBJ2-5,TGTGCCAGCAGCCAAGTCGTGCCGGGGGGAGAGACCCAGTACTTC,CASSQVVPGGETQYF
NA,TRBV29-1,TRBD1,TRBJ1-1,TGCAGTCTTGCCAGGACAGGGGGCGCGGGTGAGGAAGCTTTCTTT,CSLARTGGAGEEAFF
NA,TRBV10-3,TRBD1,TRBJ1-2,TGTGCCATAGGACAGGGGGCGAATGGCTACACCTTC,CAIGQGANGYTF
NA,TRBV15,NA,TRBJ1-5,TGTGCCACCAGCAGACGCGACGGGACTCAGCCCCAGCATTTT,CATSRRDGTQPQHF
once,TRBV5-4,NA,TRBJ2-3,TGTGCCAGCAGCTTCAAGGGGTGGGGATTCATAGATACGCAGTATTTT,CASSFKGWGFIDTQYF
NA,TRBV28,NA,TRBJ2-7,TGTGCCAGCAGTTCCCAAATGGGAGAGCAGTACTTC,CASSSQMGEQYF
NA,TRBV2,NA,TRBJ2-2,TGTGCCAGCGGGGGGGCCAGCGGGGTTACCGGGGAGCTGTTTTTT,CASGGASGVTGELFF
NA,TRBV27,TRBD1,TRBJ1-6,TGTGCCAGCAGTCCCTTGACAGGGGCCCGACCCCATCCTTATTCCTATAATTCACCCCTCCACTTT,CASSPLTGARPHPYSYNSPLHF
NA,TRBV7-2,NA,TRBJ2-7,TGTGCCAGCAGCCGACAGGTCCGGGACGAGCAGTACTTC,CASSRQVRDEQYF
NA,TRBV30,NA,TRBJ2-7,TGTGCCTGGATTCCAGCAGGAGCCTACGAGCAGTACTTC,CAWIPAGAYEQYF
NA,TRBV29-1,NA,TRBJ1-1,TGCAGCGTCCAGACAGTTGAAGCTTTCTTT,CSVQTVEAFF
NA,TRBV6-2/TRBV6-3,TRBD1,TRBJ1-1,TGTGCCAGCAGTTACCCAGGGGGCACTGAAGCTTTCTTT,CASSYPGGTEAFF
NA,TRBV28,NA,TRBJ1-3,TGTGCCAGCAGGAGACAAACGGGGGGCACCATATATTTT,CASRRQTGGTIYF
NA,TRBV7-2,NA,TRBJ2-4,TGTGCCAGCAGCTTAGCGGGCCCGGGTAGTGTCATTCAGTACTTC,CASSLAGPGSVIQYF
NA,TRBV29-1,TRBD2,TRBJ2-1,TGCAGCGTCTTTCTCGGCGGGGGGTCCTACAATGAGCAGTTCTTC,CSVFLGGGSYNEQFF
NA,TRBV7-9,NA,TRBJ1-2,TGTGCCAGCAGCCCCCCTCGACAGGATTACGGCTACACCTTC,CASSPPRQDYGYTF
NA,TRBV7-9,NA,TRBJ1-5,TGTGCCAGCAACGAGGGGGGTAGCAATCAGCCCCAGCATTTT,CASNEGGSNQPQHF
NA,TRBV20-1,NA,TRBJ2-7,TGCAGTGTTTCCCTAGGTGTAGGGCAGTACTTC,CSVSLGVGQYF
NA,TRBV20-1,NA,TRBJ1-1,TGCAGTGCTAGAGATGTCTTCCGGATCACTGAAGCTTTCTTT,CSARDVFRITEAFF
NA,TRBV3-1,NA,TRBJ2-7,TGTGCCAGCAGCTTCCGCTCCTACGAGCAGTACTTC,CASSFRSYEQYF
NA,TRBV20-1,NA,TRBJ2-5,TGCAGTGCTGCTCGACTAGGGATTCAGGAGACCCAGTACTTC,CSAARLGIQETQYF
once,TRBV20-1,TRBD1,TRBJ1-2,TGCAGTGCTAGAGAAACGACAGGGGGCAATGGCTACACCTTC,CSARETTGGNGYTF
NA,TRBV2,NA,TRBJ1-5,TGTGCCAGCGGGGCGGATAACGGACGCAATCAGCCCCAGCATTTT,CASGADNGRNQPQHF
NA,TRBV20-1,TRBD1,TRBJ2-1,TGCAGTGCTAGAGATGTGAGACAGGGGAGGAATGAGCAGTTCTTC,CSARDVRQGRNEQFF
NA,TRBV30,NA,TRBJ1-6,TGTGCCTGGAGTACGGTTGCGAATTCACCCCTCCACTTT,CAWSTVANSPLHF
NA,TRBV20-1,TRBD2,TRBJ2-1,TGCAGTGCTGCGGGAGGGGGGCACAATGAGCAGTTCTTC,CSAAGGGHNEQFF
NA,TRBV30,TRBD1,TRBJ1-1,TGTGCCTGGCAGGGACAGGGGGCGGCTGGAGCTTTCTTT,CAWQGQGAAGAFF
NA,TRBV15,NA,TRBJ2-6,TGTGCCACCAGCAGAGGAATTGGCTCTGGGGCCAACGTCCTGACTTTC,CATSRGIGSGANVLTF
NA,TRBV14,TRBD2,TRBJ2-3,TGTGCCAGCAGCGGACTAGTGGTGCCGGATACGCAGTATTTT,CASSGLVVPDTQYF
NA,TRBV3-1,NA,TRBJ1-1,TGTGCCAGCAGCCAAGGTCGTGAAGCTTTCTTT,CASSQGREAFF
NA,TRBV29-1,NA,TRBJ1-1,TGCAGCGTGGAAGTGGTCCGAGCTTTCTTT,CSVEVVRAFF
once,TRBV15,TRBD2,TRBJ2-1,TGTGCCACCAGCAGAGATAGCGGGGGGTACAATGAGCAGTTCTTC,CATSRDSGGYNEQFF
NA,TRBV12-3/TRBV12-4,NA,TRBJ1-1,TGTGCCAGCAGACCGGTGGGGAACACTGAAGCTTTCTTT,CASRPVGNTEAFF
NA,TRBV30,NA,TRBJ1-2,TGTGCCTGGAGTAGGTTCGGAGGATCGTGGTATGGCTACACCTTC,CAWSRFGGSWYGYTF
few,TRBV2,TRBD2,TRBJ2-1,TGTGCCAGCAGCCAACTAGCGGGGGGTTACAATGAGCAGTTCTTC,CASSQLAGGYNEQFF
NA,TRBV7-6,NA,TRBJ2-1,TGTGCCAGCAGCTTCCAACAGGGCCTCGGCAATGAGCAGTTCTTC,CASSFQQGLGNEQFF
NA,TRBV4-1,NA,TRBJ2-5,TGCGCCAGCAGCCAAGATTCGGGGTGGGAGACCCAGTACTTC,CASSQDSGWETQYF
NA,TRBV6-2/TRBV6-3,NA,TRBJ1-6,TGTGCCAGCAGTTACTCGCCCAGGGAGGATTCACCCCTCCACTTT,CASSYSPREDSPLHF
NA,TRBV3-1,NA,TRBJ2-1,TGTGCCAGCAGCCAAAGCTCCTCCGGAACCTCTTTTGCGTTCTTC,CASSQSSSGTSFAFF
NA,TRBV23-1,TRBD1,TRBJ1-5,TGCGCCAGCAGTCGTCCGGGACAGGGGGCGTGTAGCAATCAGCCCCAGCATTTT,CASSRPGQGACSNQPQHF
NA,TRBV14,NA,TRBJ2-5,TGTGCCAGCAGCCAAGACGGTCCGACCCAGTACTTC,CASSQDGPTQYF
NA,TRBV5-4,TRBD2,TRBJ2-5,TGTGCCAGCAGCCGCCCTGTCGGGGGGACCGACCAACAAGAGACCCAGTACTTC,CASSRPVGGTDQQETQYF
NA,TRBV11-3,NA,TRBJ2-4,TGTGCCAGCAGCTGGCAGAGGGAAGCCAAAAACATTCAGTACTTC,CASSWQREAKNIQYF
NA,TRBV6-5,TRBD1,TRBJ1-6,TGTGCCAGCAGTTCCCCGACAGGGAATAATTCACCCCTCCACTTT,CASSSPTGNNSPLHF